Sequencing of this T cell receptor (beta chain) was carried out in a study of monozygotic twins with inflammatory bowel disease. Germline CDR1 reads MDHEN; CDR2 reads SYDVKM. The CDR3 contains 16 residues. Following a re-call of the 5' RACE reads, TCRdb has one entry per CDR3 protein and lacks DNA. This sample contains 85,000 to 110,000 distinct CDR3 sequences. V usage is TRBV28 and J usage is TRBJ2-1; as DNA is missing, the TRBD2 call by TCRdb cannot be tested. Sequencing was carried out using blood. The clonotype originates from a human donor with ulcerative colitis or Crohn's disease, or a healthy co-twin of an affected twin (not recorded which). The CDR3 protein is CASSLVPGLTYNEQFF.